The following is a TCR beta chain sequence with its context. These data come from a study of T-cell reconstitution after alpha-beta-depleted transplantation in children. There are 11 residues in the CDR3. V was pared by 9 bases and J by 16 bases, with 6 bases of the junction left unmatched. CDR1 is LGHNA and CDR2 is YSLEER in the germline V gene. Unique molecular identifiers were used to barcode this TCRbeta library. TCRdb used MiXCR to reprocess the PCR reads, holding one entry per CDR3 protein. The sample holds about 600,000 distinct CDR3 sequences; roughly a tenth are singletons and the top ten take less than 4.5%.

Source: PBMCs from the stem cell graft donor, taken from the stem cell graft. The receptor was isolated from a human donor who donated a stem cell graft to a child with acute myeloid leukemia. This chain connects TRBV4-3 to TRBJ2-1; 13 bases align to TRBD2. The CDR3 protein is CARRLAGGNFF. The CDR3 region has the DNA TGCGCCAGGCGACTAGCGGGAGGTAATTTCTTC.